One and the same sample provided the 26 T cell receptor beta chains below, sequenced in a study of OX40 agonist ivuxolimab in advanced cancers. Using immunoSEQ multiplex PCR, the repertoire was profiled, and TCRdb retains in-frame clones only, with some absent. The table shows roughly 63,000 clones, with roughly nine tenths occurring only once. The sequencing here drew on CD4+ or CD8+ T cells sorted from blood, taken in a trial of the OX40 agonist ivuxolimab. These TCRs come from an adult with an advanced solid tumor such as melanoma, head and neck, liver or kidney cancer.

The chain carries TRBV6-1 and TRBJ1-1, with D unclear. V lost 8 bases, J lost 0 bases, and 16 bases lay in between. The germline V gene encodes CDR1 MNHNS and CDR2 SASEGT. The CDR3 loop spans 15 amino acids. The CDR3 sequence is CASWIGRRLNTEAFF. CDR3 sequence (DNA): TGTGCCAGCTGGATAGGCCGGCGCTTGAACACTGAAGCTTTCTTT.

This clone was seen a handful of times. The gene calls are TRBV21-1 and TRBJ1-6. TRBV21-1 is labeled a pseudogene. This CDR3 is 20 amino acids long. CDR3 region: CASSSGARDFISSYNSPLHF. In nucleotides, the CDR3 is TGTGCCAGCAGCTCCGGGGCTAGGGACTTCATCAGCTCCTATAATTCACCCCTCCACTTT.

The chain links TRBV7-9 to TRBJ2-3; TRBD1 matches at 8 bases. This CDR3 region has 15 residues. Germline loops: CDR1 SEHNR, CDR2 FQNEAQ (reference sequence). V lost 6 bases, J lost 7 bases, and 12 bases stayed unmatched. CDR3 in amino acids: CASSNPGQDFYTQYF. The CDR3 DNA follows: TGTGCCAGCAGTAACCCGGGACAGGATTTTTATACGCAGTATTTT.

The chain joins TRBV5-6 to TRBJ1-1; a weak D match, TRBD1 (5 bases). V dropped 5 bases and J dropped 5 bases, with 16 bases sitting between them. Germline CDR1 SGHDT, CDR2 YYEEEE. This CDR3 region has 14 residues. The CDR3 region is CASRSTGGGTEAFF. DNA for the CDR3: TGTGCCAGCAGATCCACCGGGGGAGGTACTGAAGCTTTCTTT.

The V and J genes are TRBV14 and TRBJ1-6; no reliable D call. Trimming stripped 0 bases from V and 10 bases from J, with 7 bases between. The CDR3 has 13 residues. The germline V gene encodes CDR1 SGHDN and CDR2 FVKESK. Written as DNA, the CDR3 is TGTGCCAGCAGCCAAGACTCGGGCTCACCCCTCCACTTT. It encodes CASSQDSGSPLHF.

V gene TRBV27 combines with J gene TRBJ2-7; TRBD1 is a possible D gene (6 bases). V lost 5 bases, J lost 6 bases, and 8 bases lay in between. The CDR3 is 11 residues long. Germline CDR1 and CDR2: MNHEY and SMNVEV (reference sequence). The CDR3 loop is CASSMGAEQYF. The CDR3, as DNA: TGTGCCAGCAGTATGGGGGCCGAGCAGTACTTC.

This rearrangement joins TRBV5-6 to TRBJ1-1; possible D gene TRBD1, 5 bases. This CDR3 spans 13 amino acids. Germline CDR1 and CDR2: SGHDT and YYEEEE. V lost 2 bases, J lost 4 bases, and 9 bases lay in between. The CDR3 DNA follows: TGTGCCAGCAGCTTTTTTGGGGCCACTGAAGCTTTCTTT. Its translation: CASSFFGATEAFF.

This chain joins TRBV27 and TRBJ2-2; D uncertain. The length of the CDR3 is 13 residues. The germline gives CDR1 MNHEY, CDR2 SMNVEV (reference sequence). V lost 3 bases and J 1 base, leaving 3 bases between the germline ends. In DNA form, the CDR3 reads TGTGCCAGCAGTTTCCGGAACACCGGGGAGCTGTTTTTT. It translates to CASSFRNTGELFF.

In DNA form, the CDR3 reads TGTGCCAGCAGTTGGGCAGCCCTCTATGGCTACACCTTC. This encodes CASSWAALYGYTF. This rearrangement joins TRBV27 to TRBJ1-2; D is unresolved. V lost 4 bases and J 4 bases, leaving 10 bases between the germline ends. The CDR3 sequence is 13 residues long. Germline-derived CDR1 and CDR2 are MNHEY and SMNVEV (reference sequence).

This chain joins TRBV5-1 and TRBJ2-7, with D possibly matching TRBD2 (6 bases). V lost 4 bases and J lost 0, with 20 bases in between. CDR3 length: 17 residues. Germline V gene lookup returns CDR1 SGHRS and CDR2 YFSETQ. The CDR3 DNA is TGCGCCAGCAGCGCGACTAGAAACACCGCGAGCTCCTACGAGCAGTACTTC. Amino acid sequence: CASSATRNTASSYEQYF.

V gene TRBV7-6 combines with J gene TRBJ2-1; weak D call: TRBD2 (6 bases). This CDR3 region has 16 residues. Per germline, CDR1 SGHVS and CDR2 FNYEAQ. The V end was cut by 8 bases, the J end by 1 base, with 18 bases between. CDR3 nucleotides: TGTGCCAGCGGCGAGGAGGGAGTGCCTTCCTACAATGAGCAGTTCTTC. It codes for CASGEEGVPSYNEQFF.

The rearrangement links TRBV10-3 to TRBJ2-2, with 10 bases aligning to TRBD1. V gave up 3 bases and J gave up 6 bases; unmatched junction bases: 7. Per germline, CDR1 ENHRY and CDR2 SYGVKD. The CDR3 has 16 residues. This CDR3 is CAISDSGQGFSGELFF. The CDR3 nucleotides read TGTGCCATCAGTGATTCGGGACAGGGGTTCTCCGGGGAGCTGTTTTTT.

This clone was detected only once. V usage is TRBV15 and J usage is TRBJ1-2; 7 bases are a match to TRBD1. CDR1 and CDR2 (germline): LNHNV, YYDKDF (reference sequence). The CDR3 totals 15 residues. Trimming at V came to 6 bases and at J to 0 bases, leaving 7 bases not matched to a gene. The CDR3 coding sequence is TGTGCCACCAGTGATAGGGACAGACCTAACTATGGCTACACCTTC. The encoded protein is CATSDRDRPNYGYTF.

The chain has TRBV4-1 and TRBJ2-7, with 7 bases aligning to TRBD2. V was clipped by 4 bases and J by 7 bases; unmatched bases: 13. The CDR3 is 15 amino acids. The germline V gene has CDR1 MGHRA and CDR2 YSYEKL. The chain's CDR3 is CASSPGEAAGREQYF. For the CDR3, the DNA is TGCGCCAGCAGCCCCGGTGAAGCGGCCGGGAGGGAGCAGTACTTC.

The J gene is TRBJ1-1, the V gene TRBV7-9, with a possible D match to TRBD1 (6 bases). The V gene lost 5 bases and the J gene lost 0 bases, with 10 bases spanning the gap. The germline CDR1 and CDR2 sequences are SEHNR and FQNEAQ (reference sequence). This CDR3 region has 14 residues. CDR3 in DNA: TGTGCCAGCAGCCCGACAGGCGTGAACACTGAAGCTTTCTTT. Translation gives CASSPTGVNTEAFF.

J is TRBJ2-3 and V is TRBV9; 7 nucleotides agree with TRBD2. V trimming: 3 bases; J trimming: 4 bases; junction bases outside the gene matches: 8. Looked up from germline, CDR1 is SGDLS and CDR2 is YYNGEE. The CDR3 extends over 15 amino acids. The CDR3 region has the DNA TGTGCCAGCAGCGGACGGGAGGTAGCCTCAGATACGCAGTATTTT. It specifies CASSGREVASDTQYF.

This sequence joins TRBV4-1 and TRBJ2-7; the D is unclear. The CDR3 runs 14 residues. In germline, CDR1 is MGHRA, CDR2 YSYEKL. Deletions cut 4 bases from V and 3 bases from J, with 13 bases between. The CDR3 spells CASSLGSADYEQYF. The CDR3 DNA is TGCGCCAGCAGCCTAGGCTCGGCAGACTACGAGCAGTACTTC.

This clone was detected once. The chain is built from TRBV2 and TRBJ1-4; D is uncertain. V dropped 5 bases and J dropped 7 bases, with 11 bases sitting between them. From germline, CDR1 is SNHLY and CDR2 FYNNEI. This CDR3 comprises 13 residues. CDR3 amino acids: CASSLTGFEKLFF. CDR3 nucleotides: TGTGCCAGCAGTCTAACCGGGTTTGAAAAACTGTTTTTT.

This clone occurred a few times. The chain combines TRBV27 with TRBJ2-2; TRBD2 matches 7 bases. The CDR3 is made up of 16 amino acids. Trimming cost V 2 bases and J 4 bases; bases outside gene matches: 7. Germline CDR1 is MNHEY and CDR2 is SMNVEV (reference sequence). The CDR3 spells CASSLLSGTITGELFF. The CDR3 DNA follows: TGTGCCAGCAGTTTACTGAGCGGGACTATCACCGGGGAGCTGTTTTTT.

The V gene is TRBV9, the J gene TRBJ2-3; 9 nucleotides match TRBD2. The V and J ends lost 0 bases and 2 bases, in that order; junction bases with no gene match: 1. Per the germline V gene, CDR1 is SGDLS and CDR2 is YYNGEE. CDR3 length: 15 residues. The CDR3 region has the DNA TGTGCCAGCAGCGTAGGACTAGCGGTCACAGATACGCAGTATTTT. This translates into CASSVGLAVTDTQYF.

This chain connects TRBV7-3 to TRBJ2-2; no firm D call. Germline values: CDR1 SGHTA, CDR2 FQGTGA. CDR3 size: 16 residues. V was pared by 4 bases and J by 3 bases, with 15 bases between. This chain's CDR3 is CASSSSPDLYTGELFF. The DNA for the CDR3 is TGTGCCAGCAGCTCATCACCGGATCTGTACACCGGGGAGCTGTTTTTT. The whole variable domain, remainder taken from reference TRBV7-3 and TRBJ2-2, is GAGVSQTPSNKVTEKGKYVELRCDPISGHTALYWYRQSLGQGPEFLIYFQGTGAADDSGLPNDRFFAVRPEGSVSTLKIQRTERGDSAVYLCASSSSPDLYTGELFFGEGSRLTVL.

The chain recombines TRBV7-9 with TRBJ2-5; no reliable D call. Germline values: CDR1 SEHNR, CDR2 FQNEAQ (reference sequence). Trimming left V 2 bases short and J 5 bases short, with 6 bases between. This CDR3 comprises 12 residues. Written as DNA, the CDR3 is TGTGCCAGCAGCTTAAGGATGGAGACCCAGTACTTC. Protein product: CASSLRMETQYF.

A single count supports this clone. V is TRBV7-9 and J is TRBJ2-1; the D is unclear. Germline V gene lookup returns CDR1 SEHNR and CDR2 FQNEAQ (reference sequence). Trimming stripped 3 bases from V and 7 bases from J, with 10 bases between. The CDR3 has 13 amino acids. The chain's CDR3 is CASSFSGGNEQFF. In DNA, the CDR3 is TGTGCCAGCAGCTTTTCCGGTGGGAATGAGCAGTTCTTC.

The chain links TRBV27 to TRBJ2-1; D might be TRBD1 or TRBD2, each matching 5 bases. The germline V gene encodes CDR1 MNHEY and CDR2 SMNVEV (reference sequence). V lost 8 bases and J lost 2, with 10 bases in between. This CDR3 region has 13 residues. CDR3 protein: CASGASPYNEQFF. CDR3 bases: TGTGCCAGCGGGGCTAGCCCCTACAATGAGCAGTTCTTC.

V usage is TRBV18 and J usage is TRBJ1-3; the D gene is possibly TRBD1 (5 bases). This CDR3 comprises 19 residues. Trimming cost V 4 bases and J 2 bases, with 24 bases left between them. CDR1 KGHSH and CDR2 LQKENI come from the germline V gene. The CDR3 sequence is CASSLGVGEARPTGNTIYF. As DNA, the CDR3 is TGTGCCAGCTCACTTGGAGTGGGGGAGGCCAGGCCAACTGGAAACACCATATATTTT. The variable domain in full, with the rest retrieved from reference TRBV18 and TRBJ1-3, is NAGVMQNPRHLVRRRGQEARLRCSPMKGHSHVYWYRQLPEEGLKFMVYLQKENIIDESGMPKERFSAEFPKEGPSILRIQQVVRGDSAAYFCASSLGVGEARPTGNTIYFGEGSWLTVV.

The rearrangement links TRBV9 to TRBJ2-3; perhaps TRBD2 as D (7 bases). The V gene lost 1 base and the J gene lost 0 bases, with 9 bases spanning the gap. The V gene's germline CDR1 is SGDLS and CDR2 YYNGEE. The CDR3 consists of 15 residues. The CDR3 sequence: CASSVRGASTDTQYF. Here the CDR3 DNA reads TGTGCCAGCAGCGTACGGGGGGCGAGCACAGATACGCAGTATTTT.